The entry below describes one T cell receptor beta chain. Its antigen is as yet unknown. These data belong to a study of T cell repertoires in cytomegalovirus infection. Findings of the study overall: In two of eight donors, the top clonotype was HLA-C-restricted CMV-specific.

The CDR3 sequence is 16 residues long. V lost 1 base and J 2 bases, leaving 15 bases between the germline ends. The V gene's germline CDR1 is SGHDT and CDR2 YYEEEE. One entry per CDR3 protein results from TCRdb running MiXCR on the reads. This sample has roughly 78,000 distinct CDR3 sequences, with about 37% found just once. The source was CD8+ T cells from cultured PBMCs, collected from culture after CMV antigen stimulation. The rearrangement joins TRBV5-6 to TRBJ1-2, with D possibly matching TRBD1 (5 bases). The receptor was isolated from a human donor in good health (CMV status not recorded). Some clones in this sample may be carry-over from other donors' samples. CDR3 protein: CASSLFGGEENYGYTF. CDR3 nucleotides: TGTGCCAGCAGCTTGTTCGGGGGGGAAGAGAACTATGGCTACACCTTC.